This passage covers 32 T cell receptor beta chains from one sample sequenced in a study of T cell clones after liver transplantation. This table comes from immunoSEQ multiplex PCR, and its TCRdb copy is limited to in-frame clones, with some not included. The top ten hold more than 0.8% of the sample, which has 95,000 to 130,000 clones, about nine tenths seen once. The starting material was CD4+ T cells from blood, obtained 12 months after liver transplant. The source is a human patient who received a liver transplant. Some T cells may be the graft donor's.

The DNA of the CDR3 is TGCGCCAGCAGCAGGGGACAGGTTGCCGGGGAGCTGTTTTTT. The encoded protein is CASSRGQVAGELFF. The gene calls are TRBV5-1 and TRBJ2-2; the match to TRBD1 covers 8 bases. Germline V lookup: CDR1 SGHRS, CDR2 YFSETQ. This CDR3 has 14 amino acids. With 4 bases clipped from V and 6 bases from J, the junction kept 5 bases outside the gene matches.

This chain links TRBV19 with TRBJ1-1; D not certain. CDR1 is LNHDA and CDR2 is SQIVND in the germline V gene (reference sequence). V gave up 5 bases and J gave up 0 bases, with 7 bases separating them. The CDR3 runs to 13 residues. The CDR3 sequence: CASSVRLNTEAFF. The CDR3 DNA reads TGTGCCAGTAGTGTTAGGTTGAACACTGAAGCTTTCTTT.

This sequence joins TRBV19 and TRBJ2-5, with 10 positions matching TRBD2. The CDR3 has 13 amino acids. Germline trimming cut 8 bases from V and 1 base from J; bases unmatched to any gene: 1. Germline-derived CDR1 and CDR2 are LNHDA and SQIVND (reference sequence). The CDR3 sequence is CASASGGQETQYF. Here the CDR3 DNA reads TGTGCCAGTGCTAGCGGGGGCCAAGAGACCCAGTACTTC.

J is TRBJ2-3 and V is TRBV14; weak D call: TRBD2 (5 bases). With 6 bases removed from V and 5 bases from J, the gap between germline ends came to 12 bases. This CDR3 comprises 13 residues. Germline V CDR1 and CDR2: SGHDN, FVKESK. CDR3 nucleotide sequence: TGTGCCAGCAGACGAGGAGGAGTAGATACGCAGTATTTT. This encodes CASRRGGVDTQYF.

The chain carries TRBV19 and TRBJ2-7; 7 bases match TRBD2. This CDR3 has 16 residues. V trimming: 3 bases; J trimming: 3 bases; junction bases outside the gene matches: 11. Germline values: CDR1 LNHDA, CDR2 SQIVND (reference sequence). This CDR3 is CASSMASGTTYYEQYF. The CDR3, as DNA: TGTGCCAGTAGTATGGCTTCCGGGACTACGTACTACGAGCAGTACTTC.

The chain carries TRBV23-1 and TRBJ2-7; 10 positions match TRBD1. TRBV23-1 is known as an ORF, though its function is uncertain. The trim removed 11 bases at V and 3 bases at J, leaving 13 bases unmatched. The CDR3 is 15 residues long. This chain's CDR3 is CAAILGGQGIYEQYF. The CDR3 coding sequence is TGCGCCGCCATACTTGGGGGACAGGGGATCTACGAGCAGTACTTC.

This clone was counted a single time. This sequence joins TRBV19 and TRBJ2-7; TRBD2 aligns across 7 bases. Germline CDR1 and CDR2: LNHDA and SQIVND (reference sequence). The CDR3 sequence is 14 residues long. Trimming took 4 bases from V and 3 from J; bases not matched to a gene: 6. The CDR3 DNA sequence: TGTGCCAGTAGTACTAGCGGATCATTCTACGAGCAGTACTTC. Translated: CASSTSGSFYEQYF. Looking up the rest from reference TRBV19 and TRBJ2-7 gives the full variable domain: DGGITQSPKYLFRKEGQNVTLSCEQNLNHDAMYWYRQDPGQGLRLIYYSQIVNDFQKGDIAEGYSVSREKKESFPLTVTSAQKNPTAFYLCASSTSGSFYEQYFGPGTRLTVT.

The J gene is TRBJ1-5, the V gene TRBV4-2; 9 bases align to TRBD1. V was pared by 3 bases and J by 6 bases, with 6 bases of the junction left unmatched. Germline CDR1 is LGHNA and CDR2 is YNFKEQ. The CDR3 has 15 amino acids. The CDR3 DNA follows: TGTGCCAGCAGCCAGGACAGGGGAGTCACTCAGCCCCAGCATTTT. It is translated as CASSQDRGVTQPQHF.

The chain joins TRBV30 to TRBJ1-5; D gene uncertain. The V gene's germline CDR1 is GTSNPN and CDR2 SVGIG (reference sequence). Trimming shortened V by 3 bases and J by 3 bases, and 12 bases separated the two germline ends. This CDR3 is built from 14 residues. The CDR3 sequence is CAWSADKANQPQHF. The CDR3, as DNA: TGTGCCTGGAGCGCCGACAAAGCCAATCAGCCCCAGCATTTT.

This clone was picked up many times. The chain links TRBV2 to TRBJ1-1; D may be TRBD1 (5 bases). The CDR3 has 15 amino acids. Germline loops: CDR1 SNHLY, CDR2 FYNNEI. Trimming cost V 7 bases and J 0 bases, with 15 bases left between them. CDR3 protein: CASTGRGTMNTEAFF. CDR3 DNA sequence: TGTGCCAGCACCGGACGGGGGACCATGAACACTGAAGCTTTCTTT.

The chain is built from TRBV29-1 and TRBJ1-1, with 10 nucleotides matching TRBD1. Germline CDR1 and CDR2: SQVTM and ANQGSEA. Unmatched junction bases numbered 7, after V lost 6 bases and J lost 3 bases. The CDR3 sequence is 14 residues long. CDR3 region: CSVTGQGGDTEAFF. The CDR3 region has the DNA TGCAGCGTGACCGGACAGGGGGGGGACACTGAAGCTTTCTTT.

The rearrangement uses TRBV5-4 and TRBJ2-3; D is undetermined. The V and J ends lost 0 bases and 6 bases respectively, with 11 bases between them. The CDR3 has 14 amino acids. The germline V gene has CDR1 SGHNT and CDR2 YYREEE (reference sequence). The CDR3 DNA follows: TGTGCCAGCAGCTTGGGGAGAGCCTTGGATACGCAGTATTTT. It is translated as CASSLGRALDTQYF.

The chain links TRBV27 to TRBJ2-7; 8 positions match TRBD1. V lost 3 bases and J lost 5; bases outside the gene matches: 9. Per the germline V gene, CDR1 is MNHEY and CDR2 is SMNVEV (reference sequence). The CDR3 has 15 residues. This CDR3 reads CASSFAIGQGHEQYF. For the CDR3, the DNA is TGTGCCAGCAGTTTTGCTATAGGACAGGGCCACGAGCAGTACTTC.

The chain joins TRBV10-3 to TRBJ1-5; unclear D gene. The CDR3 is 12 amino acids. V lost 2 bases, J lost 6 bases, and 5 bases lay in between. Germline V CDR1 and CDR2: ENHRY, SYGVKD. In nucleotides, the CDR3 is TGTGCCATCAGTGAGGGGAGTCAGCCCCAGCATTTT. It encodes CAISEGSQPQHF.

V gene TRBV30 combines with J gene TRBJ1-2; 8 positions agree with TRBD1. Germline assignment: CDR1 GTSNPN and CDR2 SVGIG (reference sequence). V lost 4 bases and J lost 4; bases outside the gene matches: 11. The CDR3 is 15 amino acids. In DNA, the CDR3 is TGTGCCTGGACCGCGCCACGGACAGGGATCTATGGCTACACCTTC. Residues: CAWTAPRTGIYGYTF.

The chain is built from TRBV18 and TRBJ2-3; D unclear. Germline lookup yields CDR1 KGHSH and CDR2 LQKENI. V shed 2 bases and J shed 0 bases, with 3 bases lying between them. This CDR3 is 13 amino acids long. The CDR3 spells CASSPGSTDTQYF. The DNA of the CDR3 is TGTGCCAGCTCACCAGGGAGCACAGATACGCAGTATTTT.

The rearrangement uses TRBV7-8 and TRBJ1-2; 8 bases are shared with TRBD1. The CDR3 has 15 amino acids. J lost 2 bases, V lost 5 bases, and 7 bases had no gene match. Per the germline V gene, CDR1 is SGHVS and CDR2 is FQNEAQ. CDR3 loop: CASSLFGQGNYGYTF. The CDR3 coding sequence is TGTGCCAGCAGCCTTTTCGGACAGGGCAACTATGGCTACACCTTC.

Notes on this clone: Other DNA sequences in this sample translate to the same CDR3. CDR3 in DNA: TGCGCCAGCAGCTTGGAGGGGTACGAGCAGTACTTC. Translation: CASSLEGYEQYF. The chain is built from TRBV5-1 and TRBJ2-7; D may be TRBD1 (5 bases). The germline CDR1 and CDR2 sequences are SGHRS and YFSETQ. The CDR3 is 12 amino acids. Trimming took 0 bases from V and 4 from J, leaving 5 bases between them.

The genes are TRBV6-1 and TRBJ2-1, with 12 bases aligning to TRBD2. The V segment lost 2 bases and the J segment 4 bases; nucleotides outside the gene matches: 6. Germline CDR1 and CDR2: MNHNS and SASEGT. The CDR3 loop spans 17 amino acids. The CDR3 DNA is TGTGCCAGCAGTGAATCCCCGACTAGCGGGGGATACAATGAGCAGTTCTTC. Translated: CASSESPTSGGYNEQFF.

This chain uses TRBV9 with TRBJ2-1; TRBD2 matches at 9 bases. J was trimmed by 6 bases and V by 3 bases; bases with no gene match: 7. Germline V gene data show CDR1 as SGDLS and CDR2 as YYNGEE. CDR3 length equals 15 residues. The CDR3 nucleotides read TGTGCCAGCAGCGCAATAGCGGGGGTGAGCAATGAGCAGTTCTTC. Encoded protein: CASSAIAGVSNEQFF.

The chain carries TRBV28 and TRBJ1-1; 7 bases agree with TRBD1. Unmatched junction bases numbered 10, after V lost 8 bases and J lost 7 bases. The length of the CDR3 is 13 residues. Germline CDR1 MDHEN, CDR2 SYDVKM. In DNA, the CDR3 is TGTGCCAGCGGTATCCCCTACAGGGGTGAAGCTTTCTTT. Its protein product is CASGIPYRGEAFF.

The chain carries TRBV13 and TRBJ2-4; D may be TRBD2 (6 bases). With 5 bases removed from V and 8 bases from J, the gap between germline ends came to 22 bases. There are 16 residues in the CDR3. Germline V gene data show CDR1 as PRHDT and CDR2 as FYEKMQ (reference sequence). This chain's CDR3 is CASSPVRRGREDIQYF. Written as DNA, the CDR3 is TGTGCCAGCAGCCCTGTAAGGCGGGGAAGGGAAGACATTCAGTACTTC.

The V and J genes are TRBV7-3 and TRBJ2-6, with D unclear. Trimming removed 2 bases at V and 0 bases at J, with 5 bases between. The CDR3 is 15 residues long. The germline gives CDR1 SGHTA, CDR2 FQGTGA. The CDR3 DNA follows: TGTGCCAGCAGCTTACAGAGCTCTGGGGCCAACGTCCTGACTTTC. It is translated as CASSLQSSGANVLTF.

CDR3: CASSPGGRGAFF. The CDR3 nucleotides are TGCGCCAGCAGCCCAGGGGGGCGCGGAGCTTTCTTT. The chain employs TRBV5-1 and TRBJ1-1; TRBD1 matches at 7 bases. Germline CDR1 and CDR2: SGHRS and YFSETQ. The CDR3 is 12 amino acids. The ends lost 4 bases at V and 10 bases at J; junction bases unmatched: 7.

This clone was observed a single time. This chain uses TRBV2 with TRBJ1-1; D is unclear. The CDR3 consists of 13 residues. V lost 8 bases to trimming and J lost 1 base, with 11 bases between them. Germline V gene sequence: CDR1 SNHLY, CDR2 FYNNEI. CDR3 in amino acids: CASLDLGNTEAFF. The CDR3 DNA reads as TGTGCCAGCTTAGACTTAGGGAACACTGAAGCTTTCTTT.

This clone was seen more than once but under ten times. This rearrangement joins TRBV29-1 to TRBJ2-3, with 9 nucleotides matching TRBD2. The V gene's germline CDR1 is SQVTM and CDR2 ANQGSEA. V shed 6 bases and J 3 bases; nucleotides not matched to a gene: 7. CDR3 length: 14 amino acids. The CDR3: CSVSPSGVTDTQYF. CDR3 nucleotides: TGCAGCGTCTCCCCTAGCGGGGTTACAGATACGCAGTATTTT.

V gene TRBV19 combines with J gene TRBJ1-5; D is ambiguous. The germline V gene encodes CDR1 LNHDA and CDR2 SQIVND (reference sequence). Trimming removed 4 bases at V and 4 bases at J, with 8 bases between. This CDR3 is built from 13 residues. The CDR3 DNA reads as TGTGCCAGTAGTACGCAGACTAATCAGCCCCAGCATTTT. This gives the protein CASSTQTNQPQHF.

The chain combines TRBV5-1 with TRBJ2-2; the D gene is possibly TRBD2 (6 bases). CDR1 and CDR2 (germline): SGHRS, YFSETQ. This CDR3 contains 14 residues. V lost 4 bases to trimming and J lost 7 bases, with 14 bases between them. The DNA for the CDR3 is TGCGCCAGCAGCCCAGGGCAGGGAGGCGGGGAGCTGTTTTTT. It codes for CASSPGQGGGELFF.

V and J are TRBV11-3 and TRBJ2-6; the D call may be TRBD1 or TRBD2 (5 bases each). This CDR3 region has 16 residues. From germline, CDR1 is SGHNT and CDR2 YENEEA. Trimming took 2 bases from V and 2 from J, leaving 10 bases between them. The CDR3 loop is CASSLMQGPGANVLTF. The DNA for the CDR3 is TGTGCCAGCAGCTTAATGCAGGGACCTGGGGCCAACGTCCTGACTTTC.

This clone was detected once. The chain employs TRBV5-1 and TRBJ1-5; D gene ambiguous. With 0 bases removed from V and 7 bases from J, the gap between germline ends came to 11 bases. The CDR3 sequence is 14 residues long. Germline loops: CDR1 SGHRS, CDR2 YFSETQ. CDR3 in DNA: TGCGCCAGCAGCTTGGATCGGGGTGGCCAGCCCCAGCATTTT. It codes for CASSLDRGGQPQHF.

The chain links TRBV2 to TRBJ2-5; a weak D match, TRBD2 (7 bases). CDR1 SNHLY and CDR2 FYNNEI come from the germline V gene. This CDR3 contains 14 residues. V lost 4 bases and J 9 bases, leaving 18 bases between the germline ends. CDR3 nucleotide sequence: TGTGCCAGCAGTGGTTTAGGGGGGGTAGCGGCCCAGTACTTC. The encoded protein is CASSGLGGVAAQYF.

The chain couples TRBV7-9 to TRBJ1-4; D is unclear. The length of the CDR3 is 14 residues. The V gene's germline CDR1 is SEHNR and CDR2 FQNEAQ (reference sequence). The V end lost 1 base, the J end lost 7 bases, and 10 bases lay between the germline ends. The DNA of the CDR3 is TGTGCCAGCAGCTTAGGGCACCTGGGTGAAAAACTGTTTTTT. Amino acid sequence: CASSLGHLGEKLFF.